Shown below are 10 T cell receptor beta chains from a single sample sequenced in a study of Graves' ophthalmopathy and Graves' hyperthyroidism. As the template, RNA transcripts were used to amplify TCR beta CDR3 regions. Second-round multiplex PCR came after a first-round RT-PCR that employed HTBI primers. TCRdb passed the multiplex PCR reads through MiXCR, listing each CDR3 protein once. This table has approximately 1.2 million distinct CDR3 sequences, about 35% appearing once. The specimen sequenced was peripheral blood or thyroid tissue (not recorded which). All receptors come from an adult man with Graves' hyperthyroidism.

The rearrangement uses TRBV19 and TRBJ1-5; 11 bases are shared with TRBD1. V was pared by 7 bases and J by 4 bases, with 6 bases of the junction left unmatched. CDR3 length: 15 residues. Germline loops: CDR1 LNHDA, CDR2 SQIVND (reference sequence). The CDR3 sequence: CASTRGTGGNQPQHF. Here the CDR3 DNA reads TGTGCCAGTACCCGTGGGACAGGGGGGAATCAGCCCCAGCATTTT.

This clonotype was counted many times. The rearrangement uses TRBV25-1 and TRBJ2-7; D may be TRBD2 (5 bases). CDR3 length equals 12 residues. The germline CDR1 and CDR2 sequences are MGHDK and SYGVNS. Trimming left V 3 bases short and J 6 bases short, with 9 bases between. The CDR3 bases are TGTGCCAGCAGTGAGCAGGAGGCCGAGCAGTACTTC. It codes for CASSEQEAEQYF.

This clonotype was seen at least ten times. The V and J genes are TRBV9 and TRBJ2-7; D possibly corresponds to TRBD1 (5 bases). The V gene lost 0 bases and the J gene lost 2 bases, with 9 bases spanning the gap. The CDR3 is 14 residues long. Germline CDR1 SGDLS, CDR2 YYNGEE. The CDR3 DNA follows: TGTGCCAGCAGCGTAGGAACAGGTGCCTACGAGCAGTACTTC. It is translated as CASSVGTGAYEQYF.

V and J are TRBV28 and TRBJ1-4; D is perhaps TRBD1 (5 bases). Trimming shortened V by 8 bases and J by 7 bases, and 11 bases separated the two germline ends. The CDR3 is 12 amino acids. CDR1 and CDR2 from the germline V gene are MDHEN and SYDVKM. CDR3 coding DNA: TGTGCCAGCGTCGGGGGAAGTGAAAAACTGTTTTTT. Its translation is CASVGGSEKLFF. Full variable domain (remainder filled in from reference TRBV28 and TRBJ1-4): DVKVTQSSRYLVKRTGEKVFLECVQDMDHENMFWYRQDPGLGLRLIYFSYDVKMKEKGDIPEGYSVSREKKERFSLILESASTNQTSMYLCASVGGSEKLFFGSGTQLSVL.

In regard to this clonotype: This may be a read error: a much more frequent sequence differs by one nucleotide. The chain links TRBV9 to TRBJ2-7; 7 bases map to TRBD1. With V trimmed by 1 base and J by 5 bases, 6 bases remained unmatched. Germline CDR1 and CDR2: SGDLS and YYNGEE. The CDR3 covers 14 residues. The CDR3 DNA is TGTGCCAGCAGCGTAAGAGGGGGCGCGGACGAGCAGTACTTC. It is translated as CASSVRGGADEQYF.

This clonotype was counted many times. The chain combines TRBV10-3 with TRBJ1-5; a weak D match, TRBD1 (6 bases). The germline gives CDR1 ENHRY, CDR2 SYGVKD. This CDR3 region has 15 residues. The ends were cut back, 5 bases at V and 1 base at J, with 12 bases in the middle. The chain's CDR3 is CAISSGQLSNQPQHF. The CDR3, as DNA: TGTGCCATCAGTTCCGGACAGCTAAGCAATCAGCCCCAGCATTTT.

The genes are TRBV5-1 and TRBJ1-2; D gene uncertain. The V end was cut by 0 bases, the J end by 0 bases, with 6 bases between. The germline gives CDR1 SGHRS, CDR2 YFSETQ. The CDR3 has 14 residues. The CDR3 is CASSLDAANYGYTF. DNA of the CDR3: TGCGCCAGCAGCTTGGATGCAGCTAACTATGGCTACACCTTC.

This clonotype was detected ten times or more. This chain connects TRBV7-9 to TRBJ2-5; 7 nucleotides line up with TRBD1. Germline values: CDR1 SEHNR, CDR2 FQNEAQ (reference sequence). This CDR3 is 13 amino acids long. The V gene end was trimmed by 5 bases and the J gene end by 9 bases; junction bases not matched to a gene: 9. The CDR3 sequence: CASSGTAPVAQYF. In DNA form, the CDR3 reads TGTGCCAGCAGCGGGACAGCACCCGTCGCCCAGTACTTC.

This clonotype has at least ten counts. This chain uses TRBV4-1 with TRBJ1-4; D not certain. The CDR3 extends over 15 amino acids. Germline CDR1 is MGHRA and CDR2 is YSYEKL. The V gene lost 1 base and the J gene lost 3 bases, with 9 bases spanning the gap. CDR3 region: CASSQGGRANEKLFF. The CDR3 nucleotides read TGCGCCAGCAGCCAAGGTGGGCGGGCTAATGAAAAACTGTTTTTT.

The chain employs TRBV7-9 and TRBJ1-1; D remains ambiguous. The germline CDR1 and CDR2 sequences are SEHNR and FQNEAQ (reference sequence). The V gene lost 8 bases and the J gene lost 4 bases, with 11 bases spanning the gap. CDR3 length equals 12 residues. CDR3 region: CASSRRSTEAFF. The CDR3 coding sequence is TGTGCCAGCTCAAGACGGAGCACTGAAGCTTTCTTT.